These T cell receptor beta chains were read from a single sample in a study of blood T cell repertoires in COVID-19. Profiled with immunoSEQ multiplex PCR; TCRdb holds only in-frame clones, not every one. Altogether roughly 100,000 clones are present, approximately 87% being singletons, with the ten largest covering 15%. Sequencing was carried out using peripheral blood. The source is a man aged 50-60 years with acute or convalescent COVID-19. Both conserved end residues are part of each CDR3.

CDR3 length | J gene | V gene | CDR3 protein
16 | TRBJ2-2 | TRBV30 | CAYLRGGRAGTGELFF
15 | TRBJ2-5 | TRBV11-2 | CASSLLGGVDETQYF
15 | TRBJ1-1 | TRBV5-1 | CASSLRTGSYTEAFF
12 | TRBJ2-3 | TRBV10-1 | CASSEGLAGKYF
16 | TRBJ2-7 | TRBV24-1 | CATSDPTNSKPYEQYF
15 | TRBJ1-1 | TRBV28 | CASSFWRGMNTEAFF
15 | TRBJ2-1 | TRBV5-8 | CASSFWGVGLSGQFF
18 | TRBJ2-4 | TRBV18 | CASSRGQGAGFGKNIQYF
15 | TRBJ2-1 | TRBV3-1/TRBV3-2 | CASSVGQGGYNEQFF
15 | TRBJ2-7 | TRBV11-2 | CASSSGTSGRIEQYF
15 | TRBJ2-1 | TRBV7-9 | CASSFGQGAADEQFF
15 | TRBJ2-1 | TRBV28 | CASSFVLAVYNEQFF
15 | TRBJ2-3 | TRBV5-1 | CASNLAGEITDTQYF
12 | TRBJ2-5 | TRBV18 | CASSPSQETQYF
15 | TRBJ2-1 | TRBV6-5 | CASSLLVSGFNEQFF
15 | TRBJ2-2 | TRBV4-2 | CASSQGQGAGGELFF
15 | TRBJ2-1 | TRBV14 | CASSPLASTYNEQFF
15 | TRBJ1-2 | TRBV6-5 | CASRKTGGFNYGYTF
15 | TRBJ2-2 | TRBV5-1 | CASSVGTSNTGELFF
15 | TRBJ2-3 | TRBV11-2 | CASSLRGSSTDTQYF
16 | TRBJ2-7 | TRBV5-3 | CARSIRDRAEDNEQYF
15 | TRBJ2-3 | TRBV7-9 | CASSFSAGSTDTQYF
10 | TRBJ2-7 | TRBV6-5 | CASRLYEQYF
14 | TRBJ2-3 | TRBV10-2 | CASMSLEETDTQYF
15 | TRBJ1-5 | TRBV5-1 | CASSLEGQGSQPQHF
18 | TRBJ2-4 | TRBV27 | CASSFRLAGGGAKNIQYF
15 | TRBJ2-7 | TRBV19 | CASSMEALAGYEQYF
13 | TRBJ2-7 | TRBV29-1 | CSVEGQGAHEQYF
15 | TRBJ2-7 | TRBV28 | CASRTGQGVVDEQYF
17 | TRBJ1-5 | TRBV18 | CASSPTRQGARNQPQHF
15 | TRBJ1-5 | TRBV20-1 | CSASSGGVGNQPQHF
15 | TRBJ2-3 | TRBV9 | CASSVAGYSTDTQYF
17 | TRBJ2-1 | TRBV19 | CASSIAGVKSSYNEQFF
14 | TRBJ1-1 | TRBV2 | CASSVTGIGTEAFF
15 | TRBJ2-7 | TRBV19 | CASSPGTGVNYEQYF
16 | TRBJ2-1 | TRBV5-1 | CASSLEGPSSYNEQFF
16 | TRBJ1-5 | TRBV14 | CASSQSTGPAGQPQHF
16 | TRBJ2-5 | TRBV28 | CASNFGGLAGVETQYF
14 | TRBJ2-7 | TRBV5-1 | CASSPEWGFHEQYF
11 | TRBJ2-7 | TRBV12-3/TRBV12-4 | CASSLYYEQYF
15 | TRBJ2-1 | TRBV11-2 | CASRGTNYRGGEQFF
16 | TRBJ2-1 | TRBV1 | CTSNGLGTSVGNEQFF
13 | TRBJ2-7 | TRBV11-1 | CASSLSTGYEQYF
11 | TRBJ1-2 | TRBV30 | CAWRYGLGYTF
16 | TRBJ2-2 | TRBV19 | CASSFLAGANTGELFF
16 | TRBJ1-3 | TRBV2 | CASTPGQWISGNTIYF
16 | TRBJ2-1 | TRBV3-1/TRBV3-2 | CASSQVLFGTNNEQFF
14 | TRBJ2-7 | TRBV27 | CASSKTSGAGEQYF
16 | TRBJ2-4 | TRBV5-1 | CASSLEAGVAKNIQYF
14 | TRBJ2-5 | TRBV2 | CASCLAGVGETQYF
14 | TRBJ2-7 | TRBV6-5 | CASSYAGSGTAQYF
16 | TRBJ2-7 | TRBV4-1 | CASSLYGLVSSYEQYF
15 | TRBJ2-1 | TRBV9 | CASSLSGISRDEQFF